This T cell receptor beta chain was recorded in a study of shared clonotypes between healthy human individuals. Study results and caveats: Generation of non-shared clonotypes was less probable than generation of clonotypes shared by all four donors.

Data came from immunoSEQ multiplex PCR; TCRdb stores just in-frame clones and leaves some out. The sample has some 200,000 clones, over 50% seen once. Germline lookup yields CDR1 LNHNV and CDR2 YYDKDF (reference sequence). The CDR3 runs to 15 residues. The V segment lost 2 bases and the J segment 4 bases; nucleotides outside the gene matches: 5. Concerning this clone itself: Its target is unknown.

The sequenced sample was memory CD4+ T cells sorted from blood. The subset denotes: CD45RA-negative fraction. The chain carries TRBV15 and TRBJ1-5; 7 bases fit TRBD1. The clonotype was recovered from a man between 25 and 39 years old in good health. Here the CDR3 reads CATSRYGQANQPQHF. In DNA, the CDR3 is TGTGCCACCAGCAGATATGGACAGGCTAATCAGCCCCAGCATTTT. Supplemented by reference TRBV15 and TRBJ1-5, the full variable domain reads DAMVIQNPRYQVTQFGKPVTLSCSQTLNHNVMYWYQQKSSQAPKLLFHYYDKDFNNEADTPDNFQSRRPNTSFCFLDIRSPGLGDTAMYLCATSRYGQANQPQHFGDGTRLSIL.